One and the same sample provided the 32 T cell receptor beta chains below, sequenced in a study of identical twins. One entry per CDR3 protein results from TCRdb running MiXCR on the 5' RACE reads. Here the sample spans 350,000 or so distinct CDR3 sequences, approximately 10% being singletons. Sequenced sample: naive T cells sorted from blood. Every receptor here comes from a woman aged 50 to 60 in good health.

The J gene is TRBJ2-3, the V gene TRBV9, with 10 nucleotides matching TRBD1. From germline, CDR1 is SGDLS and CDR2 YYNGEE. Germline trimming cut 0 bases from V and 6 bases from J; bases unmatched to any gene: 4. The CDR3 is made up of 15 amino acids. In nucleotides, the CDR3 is TGTGCCAGCAGCGTAGTGGGACAGGGGATTGATACGCAGTATTTT. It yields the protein CASSVVGQGIDTQYF.

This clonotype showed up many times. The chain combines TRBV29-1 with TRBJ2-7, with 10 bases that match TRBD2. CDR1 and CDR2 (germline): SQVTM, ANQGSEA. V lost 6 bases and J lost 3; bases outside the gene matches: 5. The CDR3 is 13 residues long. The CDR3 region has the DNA TGCAGCGTATCTAGCGGGAGTGGCTACGAGCAGTACTTC. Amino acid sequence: CSVSSGSGYEQYF.

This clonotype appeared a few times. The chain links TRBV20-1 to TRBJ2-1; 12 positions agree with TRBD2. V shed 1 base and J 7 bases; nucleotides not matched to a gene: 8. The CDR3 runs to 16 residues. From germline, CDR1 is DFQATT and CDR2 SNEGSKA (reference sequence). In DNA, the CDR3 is TGCAGTGCTAGAGCACCTAGCGGGAGGGCCGGAAATGAGCAGTTCTTC. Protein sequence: CSARAPSGRAGNEQFF.

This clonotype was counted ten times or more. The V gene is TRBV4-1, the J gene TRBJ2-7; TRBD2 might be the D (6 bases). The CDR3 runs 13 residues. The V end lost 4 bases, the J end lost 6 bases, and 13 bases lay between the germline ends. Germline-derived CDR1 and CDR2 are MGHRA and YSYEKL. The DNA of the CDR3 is TGCGCCAGCAGCCTGACTCGGGGGACCGAGCAGTACTTC. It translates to CASSLTRGTEQYF.

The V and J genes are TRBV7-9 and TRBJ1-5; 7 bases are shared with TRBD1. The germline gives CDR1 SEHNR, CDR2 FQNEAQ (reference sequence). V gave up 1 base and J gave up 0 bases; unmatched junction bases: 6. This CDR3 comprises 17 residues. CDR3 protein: CASSLGTGDLSNQPQHF. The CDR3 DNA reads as TGTGCCAGCAGCTTAGGGACAGGCGACCTTAGCAATCAGCCCCAGCATTTT.

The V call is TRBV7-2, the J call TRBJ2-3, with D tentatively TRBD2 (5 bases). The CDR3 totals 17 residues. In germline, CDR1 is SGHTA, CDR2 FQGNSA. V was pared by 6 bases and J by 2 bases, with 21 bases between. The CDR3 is CASSSQIRRAYTDTQYF. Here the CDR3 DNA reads TGTGCCAGCAGTTCTCAAATTCGGCGGGCCTACACAGATACGCAGTATTTT.

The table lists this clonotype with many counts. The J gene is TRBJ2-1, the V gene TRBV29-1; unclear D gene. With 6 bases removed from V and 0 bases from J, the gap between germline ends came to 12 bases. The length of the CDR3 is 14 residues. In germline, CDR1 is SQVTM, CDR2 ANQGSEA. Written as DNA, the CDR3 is TGCAGCGTAAATGGACCGAGCTCCTACAATGAGCAGTTCTTC. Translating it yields CSVNGPSSYNEQFF.

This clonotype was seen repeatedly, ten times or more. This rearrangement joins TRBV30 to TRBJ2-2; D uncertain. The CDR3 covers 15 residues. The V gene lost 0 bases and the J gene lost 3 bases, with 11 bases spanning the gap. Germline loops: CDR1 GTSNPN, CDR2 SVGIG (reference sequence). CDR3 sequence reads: CAWSVSGGYTGELFF. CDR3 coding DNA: TGTGCCTGGAGTGTTTCGGGCGGATACACCGGGGAGCTGTTTTTT.

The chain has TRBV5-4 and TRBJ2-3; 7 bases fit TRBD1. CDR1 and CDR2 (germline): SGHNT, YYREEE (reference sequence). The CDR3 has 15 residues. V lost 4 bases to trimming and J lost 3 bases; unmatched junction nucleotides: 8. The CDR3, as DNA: TGTGCCAGCAGCCGACTCGGGGACAGTACAGATACGCAGTATTTT. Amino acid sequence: CASSRLGDSTDTQYF.

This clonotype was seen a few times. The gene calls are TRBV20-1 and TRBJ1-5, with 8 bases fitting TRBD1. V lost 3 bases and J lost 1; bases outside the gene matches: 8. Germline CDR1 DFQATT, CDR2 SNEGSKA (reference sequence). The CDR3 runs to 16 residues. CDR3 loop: CSARGQGAMSNQPQHF. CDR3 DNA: TGCAGTGCTAGGGGCCAGGGGGCGATGAGCAATCAGCCCCAGCATTTT.

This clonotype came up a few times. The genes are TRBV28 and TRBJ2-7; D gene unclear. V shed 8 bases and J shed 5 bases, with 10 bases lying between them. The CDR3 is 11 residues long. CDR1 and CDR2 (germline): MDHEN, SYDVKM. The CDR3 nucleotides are TGTGCCAGCGGCCCCATGAACGAGCAGTACTTC. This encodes CASGPMNEQYF.

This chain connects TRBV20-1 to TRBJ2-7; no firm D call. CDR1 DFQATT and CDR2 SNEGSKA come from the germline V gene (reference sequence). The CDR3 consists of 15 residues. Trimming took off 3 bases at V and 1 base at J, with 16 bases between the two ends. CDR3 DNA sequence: TGCAGTGCTAGTTTCCCCGAAGTCTCTTCCTACGAGCAGTACTTC. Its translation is CSASFPEVSSYEQYF.

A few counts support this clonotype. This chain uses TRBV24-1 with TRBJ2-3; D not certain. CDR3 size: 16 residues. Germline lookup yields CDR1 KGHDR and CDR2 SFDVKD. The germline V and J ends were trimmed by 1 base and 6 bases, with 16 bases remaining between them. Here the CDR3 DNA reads TGTGCCACCAGTGATTTCTCGGCTCCATTCTTCGATACGCAGTATTTT. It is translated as CATSDFSAPFFDTQYF.

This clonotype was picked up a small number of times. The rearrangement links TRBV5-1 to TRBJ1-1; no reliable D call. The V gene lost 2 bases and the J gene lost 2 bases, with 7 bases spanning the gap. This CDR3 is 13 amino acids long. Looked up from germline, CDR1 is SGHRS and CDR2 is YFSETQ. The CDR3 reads CASSFKINTEAFF. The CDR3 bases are TGCGCCAGCAGCTTTAAGATAAACACTGAAGCTTTCTTT.

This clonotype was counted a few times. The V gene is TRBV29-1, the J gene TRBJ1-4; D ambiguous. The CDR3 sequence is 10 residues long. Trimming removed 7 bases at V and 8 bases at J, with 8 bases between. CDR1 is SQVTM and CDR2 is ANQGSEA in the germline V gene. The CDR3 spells CSGMREKLFF. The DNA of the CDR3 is TGCAGCGGTATGAGGGAAAAACTGTTTTTT.

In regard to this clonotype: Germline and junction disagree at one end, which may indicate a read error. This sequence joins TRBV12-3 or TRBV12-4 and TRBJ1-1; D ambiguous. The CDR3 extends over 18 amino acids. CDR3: CASSLGVGTSTMNTDAFF. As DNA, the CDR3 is TGTGCCAGCAGTTTAGGTGTCGGCACCTCCACCATGAACACTGATGCTTTCTTT.

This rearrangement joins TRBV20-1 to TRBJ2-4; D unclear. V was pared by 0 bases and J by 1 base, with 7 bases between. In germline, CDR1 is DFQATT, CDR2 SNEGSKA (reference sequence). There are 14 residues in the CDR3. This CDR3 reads CSARDRSAKNIQYF. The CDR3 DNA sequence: TGCAGTGCTAGAGATCGGAGTGCCAAAAACATTCAGTACTTC.

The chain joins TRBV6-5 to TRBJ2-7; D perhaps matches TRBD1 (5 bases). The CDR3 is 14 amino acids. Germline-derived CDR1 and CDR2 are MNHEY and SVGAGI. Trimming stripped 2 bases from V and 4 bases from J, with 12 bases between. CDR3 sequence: CASSYSRVPYEQYF. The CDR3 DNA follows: TGTGCCAGCAGTTACAGCAGGGTCCCGTACGAGCAGTACTTC.

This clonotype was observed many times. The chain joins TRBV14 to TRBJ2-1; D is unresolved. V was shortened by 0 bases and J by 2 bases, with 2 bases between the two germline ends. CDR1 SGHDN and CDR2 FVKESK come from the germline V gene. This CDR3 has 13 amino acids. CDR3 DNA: TGTGCCAGCAGCCAAGAGACCTACAATGAGCAGTTCTTC. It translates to CASSQETYNEQFF.

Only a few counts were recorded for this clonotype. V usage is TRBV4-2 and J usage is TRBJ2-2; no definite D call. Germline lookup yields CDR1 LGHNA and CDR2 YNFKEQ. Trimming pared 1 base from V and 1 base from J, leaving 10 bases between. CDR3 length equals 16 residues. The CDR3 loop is CASSQAGLENTGELFF. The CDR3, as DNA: TGTGCCAGCAGCCAAGCTGGGCTTGAGAACACCGGGGAGCTGTTTTTT.

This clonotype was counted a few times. CDR3 DNA sequence: TGTGCCAGCAGCCACCTAACAGGGGTTGCTTTCTTT. Translated, it gives CASSHLTGVAFF. The chain uses TRBV3-1 and TRBJ1-1, with 7 bases aligning to TRBD1. Trimming cost V 3 bases and J 11 bases; bases outside gene matches: 6. CDR3 length equals 12 residues. Germline CDR1 and CDR2: LGHDT and YNNKEL (reference sequence).

The CDR3 reads CASSLQGAPGANVLTF. CDR3 DNA: TGTGCCAGCAGCTTACAGGGGGCCCCTGGGGCCAACGTCCTGACTTTC. The chain carries TRBV7-9 and TRBJ2-6, with 8 bases fitting TRBD1. Germline V lookup: CDR1 SEHNR, CDR2 FQNEAQ (reference sequence). The J segment lost 2 bases and the V segment lost 2 bases, leaving 2 bases of the junction unmatched. The length of the CDR3 is 16 residues.

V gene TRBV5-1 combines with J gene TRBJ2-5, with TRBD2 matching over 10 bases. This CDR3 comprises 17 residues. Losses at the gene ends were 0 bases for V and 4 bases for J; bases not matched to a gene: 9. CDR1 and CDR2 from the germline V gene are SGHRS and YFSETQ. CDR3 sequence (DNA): TGCGCCAGCAGCTTGGCCCGTTCTAGCGGGAGTTTAGAGACCCAGTACTTC. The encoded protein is CASSLARSSGSLETQYF.

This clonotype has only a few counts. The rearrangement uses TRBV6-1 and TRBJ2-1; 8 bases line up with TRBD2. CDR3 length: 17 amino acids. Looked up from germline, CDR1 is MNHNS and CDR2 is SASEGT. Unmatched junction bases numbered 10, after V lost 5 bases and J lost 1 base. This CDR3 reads CASSPFLSGNSYNEQFF. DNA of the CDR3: TGTGCCAGCAGTCCCTTCCTTAGCGGGAATTCCTACAATGAGCAGTTCTTC.

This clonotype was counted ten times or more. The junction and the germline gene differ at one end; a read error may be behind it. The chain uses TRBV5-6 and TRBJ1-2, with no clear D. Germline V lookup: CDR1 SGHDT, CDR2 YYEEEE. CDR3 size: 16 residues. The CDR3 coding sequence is TGTGCCAGCAGGTTGGCGGCGCCCAGGCAGACCTATGGCTACACCTTC. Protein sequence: CASRLAAPRQTYGYTF.

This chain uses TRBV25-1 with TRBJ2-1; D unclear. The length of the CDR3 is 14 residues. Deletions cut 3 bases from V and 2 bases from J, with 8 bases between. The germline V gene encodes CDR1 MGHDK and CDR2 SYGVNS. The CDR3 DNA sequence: TGTGCCAGCAGTGAGCCTCGGACCTACAATGAGCAGTTCTTC. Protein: CASSEPRTYNEQFF.

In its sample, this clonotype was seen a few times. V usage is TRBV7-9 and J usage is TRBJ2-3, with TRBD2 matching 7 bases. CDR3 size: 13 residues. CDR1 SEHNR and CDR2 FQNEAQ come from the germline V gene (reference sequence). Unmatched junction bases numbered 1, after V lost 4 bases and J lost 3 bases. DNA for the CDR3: TGTGCCAGCAGCTGGGACTATACAGATACGCAGTATTTT. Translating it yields CASSWDYTDTQYF.

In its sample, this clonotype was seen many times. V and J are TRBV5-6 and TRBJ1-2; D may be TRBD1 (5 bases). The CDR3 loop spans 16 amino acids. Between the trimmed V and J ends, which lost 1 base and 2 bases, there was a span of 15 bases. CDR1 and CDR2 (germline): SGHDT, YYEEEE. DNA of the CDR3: TGTGCCAGCAGCTTGCTCAGGGTAGCGTTAAACTATGGCTACACCTTC. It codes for CASSLLRVALNYGYTF. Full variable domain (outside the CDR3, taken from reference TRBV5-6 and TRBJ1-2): DAGVTQSPTHLIKTRGQQVTLRCSPKSGHDTVSWYQQALGQGPQFIFQYYEEEERQRGNFPDRFSGHQFPNYSSELNVNALLLGDSALYLCASSLLRVALNYGYTFGSGTRLTVV.

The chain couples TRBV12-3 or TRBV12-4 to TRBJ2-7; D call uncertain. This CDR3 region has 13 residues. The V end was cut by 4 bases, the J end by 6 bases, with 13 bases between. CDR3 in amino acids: CASSSGPLGEQYF. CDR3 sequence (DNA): TGTGCCAGCAGTTCCGGGCCCTTGGGCGAGCAGTACTTC.

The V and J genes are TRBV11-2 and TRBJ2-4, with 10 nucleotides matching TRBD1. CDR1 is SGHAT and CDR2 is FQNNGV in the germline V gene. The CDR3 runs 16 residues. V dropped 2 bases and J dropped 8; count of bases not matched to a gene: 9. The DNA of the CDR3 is TGTGCCAGCAGCTTATGGACAGGGGGGGGAGTAGACATTCAGTACTTC. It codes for CASSLWTGGGVDIQYF.

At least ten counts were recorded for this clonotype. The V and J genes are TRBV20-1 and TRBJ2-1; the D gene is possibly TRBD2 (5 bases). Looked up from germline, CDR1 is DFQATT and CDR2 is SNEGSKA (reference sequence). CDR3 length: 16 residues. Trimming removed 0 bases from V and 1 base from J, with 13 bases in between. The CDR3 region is CSAREVDGISYNEQFF. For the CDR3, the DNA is TGCAGTGCTAGAGAAGTCGACGGGATTTCCTACAATGAGCAGTTCTTC.

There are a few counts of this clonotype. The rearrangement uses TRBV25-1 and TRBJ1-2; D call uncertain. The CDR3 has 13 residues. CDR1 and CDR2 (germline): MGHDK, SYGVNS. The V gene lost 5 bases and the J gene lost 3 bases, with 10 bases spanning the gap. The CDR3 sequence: CASSLPDDYGYTF. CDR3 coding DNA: TGTGCCAGCAGTTTACCTGACGACTATGGCTACACCTTC.